This TCR beta chain was retrieved from a study of CD8 T cells in ankylosing spondylitis. Notes on the study in general: Previous work reported some of these motif variants in the synovial fluid and blood of reactive arthritis. Seemingly distinctive of ankylosing spondylitis blood was a TCR beta motif formed by eight highly homologous variants.

TCRdb fed the 5' RACE reads into MiXCR, producing one record per CDR3 protein. This table holds about 440,000 distinct CDR3 sequences, 15% to 20% found once. Worth noting for this clonotype: Antigen: not known.

Germline-derived CDR1 and CDR2 are DFQATT and SNEGSKA (reference sequence). The CDR3 is 16 amino acids. V shed 2 bases, J shed 7 bases, and the junction held 13 bases outside the gene matches. This chain joins TRBV20-1 and TRBJ2-7, with 11 positions matching TRBD2. The receptor was isolated from a male donor with ankylosing spondylitis. The specimen sequenced was blood, either unsorted or a sorted T cell fraction (not recorded which). CDR3 nucleotides: TGCAGTGCTAGAAACCCTAGCGGGAGGCCCCAGGGAGAGCAGTACTTC. As protein: CSARNPSGRPQGEQYF.